This T cell receptor beta chain was recovered during a study of shared clonotypes between healthy human individuals. Per the germline V gene, CDR1 is SGHAT and CDR2 is FQNNGV. The CDR3 is 12 residues long. The V end lost 6 bases, the J end lost 5 bases, and 10 bases lay between the germline ends. The repertoire was sequenced with immunoSEQ multiplex PCR; TCRdb's copy has only in-frame clones and lacks some. The profile shows about 2.3 million clones, approximately 95% of them singletons. This clone was seen only once. The sample taken for sequencing was naive CD4+ T cells from PBMCs. Described subset: CD45RA+ positively selected. This sequence originates from a man aged 18 to 29 in good health. Some clones in this sample may be carry-over from other donors' samples. This chain joins TRBV11-2 and TRBJ2-5; D might be TRBD1 (5 bases). The CDR3 bases are TGTGCCAGCAGGGGGCCCGGGGAGACCCAGTACTTC. Its translation: CASRGPGETQYF.